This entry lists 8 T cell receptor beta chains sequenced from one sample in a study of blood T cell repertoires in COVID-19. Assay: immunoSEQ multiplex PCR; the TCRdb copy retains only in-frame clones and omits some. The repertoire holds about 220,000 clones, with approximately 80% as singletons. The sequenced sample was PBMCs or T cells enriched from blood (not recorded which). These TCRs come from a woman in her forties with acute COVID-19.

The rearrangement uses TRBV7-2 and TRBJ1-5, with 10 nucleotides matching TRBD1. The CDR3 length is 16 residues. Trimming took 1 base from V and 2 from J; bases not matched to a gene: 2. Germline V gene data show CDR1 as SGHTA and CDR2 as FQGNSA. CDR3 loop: CASSLGGTGGNQPQHF. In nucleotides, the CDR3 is TGTGCCAGCAGCTTAGGTGGGACAGGGGGCAATCAGCCCCAGCATTTT. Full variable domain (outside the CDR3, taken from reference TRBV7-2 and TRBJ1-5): GAGVSQSPSNKVTEKGKDVELRCDPISGHTALYWYRQSLGQGLEFLIYFQGNSAPDKSGLPSDRFSAERTGGSVSTLTIQRTQQEDSAVYLCASSLGGTGGNQPQHFGDGTRLSIL.

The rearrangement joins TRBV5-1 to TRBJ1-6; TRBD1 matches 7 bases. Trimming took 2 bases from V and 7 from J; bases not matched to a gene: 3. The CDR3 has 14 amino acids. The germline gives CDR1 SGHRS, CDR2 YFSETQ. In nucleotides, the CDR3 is TGCGCCAGCAGCTTAGAGGGGGCCAATTCACCCCTCCACTTT. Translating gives CASSLEGANSPLHF.

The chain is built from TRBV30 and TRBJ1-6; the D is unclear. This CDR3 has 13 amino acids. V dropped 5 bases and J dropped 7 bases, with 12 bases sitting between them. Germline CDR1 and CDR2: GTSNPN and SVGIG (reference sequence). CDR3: CAWEAGSNSPLHF. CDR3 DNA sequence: TGTGCCTGGGAGGCGGGGTCCAATTCACCCCTCCACTTT.

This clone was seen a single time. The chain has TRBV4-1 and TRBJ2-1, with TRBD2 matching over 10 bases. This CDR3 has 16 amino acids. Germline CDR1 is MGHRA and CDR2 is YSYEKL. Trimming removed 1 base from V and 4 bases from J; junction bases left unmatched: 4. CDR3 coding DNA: TGCGCCAGCAGCCAAGGGAGCGGGGGGGCTTACAATGAGCAGTTCTTC. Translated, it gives CASSQGSGGAYNEQFF.

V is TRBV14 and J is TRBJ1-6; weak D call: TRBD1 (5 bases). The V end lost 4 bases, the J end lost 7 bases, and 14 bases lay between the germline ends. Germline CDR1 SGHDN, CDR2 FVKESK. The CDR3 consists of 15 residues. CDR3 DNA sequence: TGTGCCAGCAGCCCGCGGAGGGGTGAGAATTCACCCCTCCACTTT. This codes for CASSPRRGENSPLHF.

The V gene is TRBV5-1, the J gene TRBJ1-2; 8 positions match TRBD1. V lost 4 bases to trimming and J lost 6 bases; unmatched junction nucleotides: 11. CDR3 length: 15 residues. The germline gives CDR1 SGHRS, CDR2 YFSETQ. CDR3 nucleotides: TGCGCCAGCAGCACAGACAGGGGAGGGAACGATGGCTACACCTTC. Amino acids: CASSTDRGGNDGYTF.

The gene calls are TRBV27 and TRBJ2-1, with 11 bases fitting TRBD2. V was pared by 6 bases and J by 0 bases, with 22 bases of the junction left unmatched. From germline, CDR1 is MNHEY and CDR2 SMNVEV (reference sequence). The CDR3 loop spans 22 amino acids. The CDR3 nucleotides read TGTGCCAGCAGCCCCTTTGACGGGCTAGCGGGGGGTGATGTCCCCTCCTACAATGAGCAGTTCTTC. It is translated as CASSPFDGLAGGDVPSYNEQFF.

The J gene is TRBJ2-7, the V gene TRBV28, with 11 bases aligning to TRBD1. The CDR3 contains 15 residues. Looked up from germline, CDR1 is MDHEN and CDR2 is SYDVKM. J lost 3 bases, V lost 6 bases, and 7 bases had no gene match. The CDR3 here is CASRGWTGGDYEQYF. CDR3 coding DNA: TGTGCCAGCAGGGGGTGGACAGGGGGCGACTACGAGCAGTACTTC.